The 11 T cell receptor beta chains below come from one sample, sequenced in a study of cytomegalovirus exposure and HLA in healthy donors. PCR used 60 Vbeta primers and 13 Jbeta primers. The assay was immunoSEQ multiplex PCR, and TCRdb's table has in-frame clones only and misses some. The sample includes about 190,000 clones, about 87% of them seen just once. Sequencing was performed on PBMCs. The receptors shown here come from a young man in good health and CMV-seronegative.

V is TRBV5-1 and J is TRBJ2-5, with D perhaps matching TRBD1 (5 bases). Germline CDR1 SGHRS, CDR2 YFSETQ. Trimming shortened V by 4 bases and J by 5 bases, and 21 bases separated the two germline ends. The CDR3 sequence is 16 residues long. CDR3 amino acids: CASSPPLGRAGETQYF. The CDR3 coding sequence is TGCGCCAGCAGCCCCCCGCTGGGCAGGGCAGGGGAGACCCAGTACTTC. The entire variable domain, with the rest obtained from reference TRBV5-1 and TRBJ2-5, is as follows: KAGVTQTPRYLIKTRGQQVTLSCSPISGHRSVSWYQQTPGQGLQFLFEYFSETQRNKGNFPGRFSGRQFSNSRSEMNVSTLELGDSALYLCASSPPLGRAGETQYFGPGTRLLVL.

The V call is TRBV6-5, the J call TRBJ1-2, with 10 bases identical to TRBD1. After removal of 0 bases from V and 4 bases from J, the junction contained 5 bases not matched to a gene. Germline loops: CDR1 MNHEY, CDR2 SVGAGI. The CDR3 loop spans 16 amino acids. The CDR3 DNA reads TGTGCCAGCAGTTACTCGCGGGACAGGGGTGGCTATGGCTACACCTTC. Protein product: CASSYSRDRGGYGYTF.

The chain uses TRBV18 and TRBJ2-7, with TRBD1 matching over 8 bases. This CDR3 contains 14 residues. In germline, CDR1 is KGHSH, CDR2 LQKENI. V lost 3 bases, J lost 7 bases, and 8 bases stayed unmatched. CDR3 coding DNA: TGTGCCAGCTCACCCTTTGGGACAGGAGGAGAGCAGTACTTC. Its protein product is CASSPFGTGGEQYF.

This sequence joins TRBV29-1 and TRBJ1-3, with D possibly matching TRBD1 (5 bases). The ends were cut back, 2 bases at V and 4 bases at J, with 9 bases in the middle. The CDR3 runs to 13 residues. Germline V gene lookup returns CDR1 SQVTM and CDR2 ANQGSEA. The CDR3: CSVERGAGNTIYF. The CDR3 DNA reads as TGCAGCGTTGAAAGGGGCGCGGGAAACACCATATATTTT.

The gene calls are TRBV28 and TRBJ1-5; TRBD1 matches at 9 bases. V lost 6 bases, J lost 11 bases, and 14 bases stayed unmatched. The CDR3 loop spans 15 amino acids. The germline V gene encodes CDR1 MDHEN and CDR2 SYDVKM. CDR3 DNA: TGTGCCAGCAGCTCACAGGGGGCAGGTTCGGGGACCCAGCATTTT. This gives the protein CASSSQGAGSGTQHF. The whole variable domain, remainder taken from reference TRBV28 and TRBJ1-5, is DVKVTQSSRYLVKRTGEKVFLECVQDMDHENMFWYRQDPGLGLRLIYFSYDVKMKEKGDIPEGYSVSREKKERFSLILESASTNQTSMYLCASSSQGAGSGTQHFGDGTRLSIL.

V usage is TRBV28 and J usage is TRBJ1-5; 9 nucleotides agree with TRBD1. Per the germline V gene, CDR1 is MDHEN and CDR2 is SYDVKM. The CDR3 is 16 residues long. Trimming at V came to 3 bases and at J to 7 bases, leaving 10 bases not matched to a gene. The CDR3: CASSLRTGGTWQPQHF. CDR3 bases: TGTGCCAGCAGTTTGAGAACAGGGGGCACATGGCAGCCCCAGCATTTT.

This chain joins TRBV19 and TRBJ2-1; D is uncertain. Germline V gene lookup returns CDR1 LNHDA and CDR2 SQIVND (reference sequence). The CDR3 covers 13 residues. V shed 6 bases and J shed 7 bases, with 13 bases lying between them. The CDR3 loop is CASSAQVRNEQFF. The DNA of the CDR3 is TGTGCCAGTAGCGCCCAGGTCCGTAATGAGCAGTTCTTC.

This clone has more than one count but fewer than ten. The same CDR3 can be traced to other DNA sequences in this sample. The chain recombines TRBV30 with TRBJ1-5, with D possibly matching TRBD1 (5 bases). Trimming removed 0 bases at V and 2 bases at J, with 5 bases between. This CDR3 region has 13 residues. In germline, CDR1 is GTSNPN, CDR2 SVGIG (reference sequence). The CDR3 loop is CAWSVQGNQPQHF. The CDR3, as DNA: TGTGCCTGGAGTGTACAGGGCAATCAGCCCCAGCATTTT.

The chain carries TRBV27 and TRBJ2-3; D is possibly TRBD1 (5 bases). The CDR3 loop spans 13 amino acids. V lost 6 bases and J lost 6, with 13 bases in between. CDR1 is MNHEY, CDR2 SMNVEV, per germline (reference sequence). CDR3 region: CASRRQGDDTQYF. In DNA form, the CDR3 reads TGTGCCAGCAGGCGGCAGGGTGACGATACGCAGTATTTT.

V gene TRBV7-2 combines with J gene TRBJ2-7; D may be TRBD2 (6 bases). Germline loops: CDR1 SGHTA, CDR2 FQGNSA. Trimming took 5 bases from V and 0 from J, leaving 20 bases between them. This CDR3 has 17 residues. The CDR3 protein is CASSTLGGRGSSYEQYF. DNA for the CDR3: TGTGCCAGCAGCACCCTTGGAGGTCGGGGGAGCTCCTACGAGCAGTACTTC.

V is TRBV7-9 and J is TRBJ2-2; D is possibly TRBD2 (5 bases). Germline V gene sequence: CDR1 SEHNR, CDR2 FQNEAQ (reference sequence). V was pared by 8 bases and J by 6 bases, with 16 bases between. The CDR3 loop spans 14 amino acids. The CDR3 protein is CASPELGPAGELFF. The DNA for the CDR3 is TGTGCCAGCCCCGAACTAGGGCCGGCCGGGGAGCTGTTTTTT.